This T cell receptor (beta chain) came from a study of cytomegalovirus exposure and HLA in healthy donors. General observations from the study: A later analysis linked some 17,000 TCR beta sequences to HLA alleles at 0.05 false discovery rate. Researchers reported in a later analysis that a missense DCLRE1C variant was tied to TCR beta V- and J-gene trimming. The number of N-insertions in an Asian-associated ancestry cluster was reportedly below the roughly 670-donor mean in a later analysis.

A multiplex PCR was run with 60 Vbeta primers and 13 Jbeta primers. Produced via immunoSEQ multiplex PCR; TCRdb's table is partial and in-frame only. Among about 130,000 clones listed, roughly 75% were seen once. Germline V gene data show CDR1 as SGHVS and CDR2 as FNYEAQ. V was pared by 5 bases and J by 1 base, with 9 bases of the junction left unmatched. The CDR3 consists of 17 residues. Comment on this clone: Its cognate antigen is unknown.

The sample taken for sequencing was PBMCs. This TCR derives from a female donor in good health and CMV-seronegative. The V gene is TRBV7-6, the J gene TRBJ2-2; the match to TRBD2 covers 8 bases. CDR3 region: CASSPVRGLGNTGELFF. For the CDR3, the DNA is TGTGCCAGCAGCCCGGTCCGGGGACTAGGGAACACCGGGGAGCTGTTTTTT.